This entry concerns a single TCR beta chain. V shed 9 bases, J shed 3 bases, and the junction held 10 bases outside the gene matches. The CDR3 consists of 15 residues. CDR1 MNHEY and CDR2 SVGAGI come from the germline V gene. Per the study methods: Estimation of nucleated cell counts relied on the amplification of reference gene primers. TCRdb's copy holds only in-frame clones and misses some; the assay was immunoSEQ multiplex PCR. V and J calls and clone size are copied from that table; D and trimming were computed from the DNA. The sample holds about 260,000 clones, around nine tenths seen once. This specimen comes from a study of blood T cell repertoires in COVID-19. Overall study context: Some COVID-19 samples were acute and others convalescent; all came from the United States, Italy and Spain. Sample material is recorded as cDNA or gDNA derived from T cells, B-cell-depleted T cells, or PBMCs.

Sequencing used peripheral blood. The V call is TRBV6-5, the J call TRBJ2-5; TRBD1 matches 10 bases. The sequence was obtained from a man aged 35 to 55 with active or convalescent COVID-19. The chain's CDR3 is CASHRTGTGEETQYF. The CDR3 coding sequence is TGTGCCAGTCATCGGACCGGGACAGGGGAAGAGACCCAGTACTTC.